These 27 T cell receptor beta chains were all obtained from the same sample, sequenced in a study of blood T cells in healthy people across ages. The second PCR ran roughly 6 to 11 cycles with a sample-barcoded 5' primer and J-beta primers. Using its own MiXCR run on the 5' RACE reads, TCRdb lists one record per CDR3 protein. The sample lists around 800,000 distinct CDR3 sequences, roughly 24% occurring once. The sample also formed part of further work on T cells of mothers and their children.

Sequencing input: blood. All receptors derive from a boy younger than 18 in good health.

This clonotype has a handful of counts. The chain recombines TRBV2 with TRBJ1-4, with D possibly matching TRBD1 (5 bases). The CDR3 has 14 amino acids. Trimming removed 6 bases at V and 0 bases at J, with 8 bases between. CDR1 is SNHLY, CDR2 FYNNEI, per germline. CDR3 region: CASRDSPTNEKLFF. The CDR3, as DNA: TGTGCCAGCAGAGACAGTCCAACTAATGAAAAACTGTTTTTT.

This chain uses TRBV20-1 with TRBJ2-5; D possibly corresponds to TRBD2 (7 bases). This CDR3 contains 15 residues. The germline gives CDR1 DFQATT, CDR2 SNEGSKA (reference sequence). Trimming removed 0 bases from V and 5 bases from J, with 16 bases in between. The CDR3 sequence: CSARDPRGPGETQYF. CDR3 in DNA: TGCAGTGCTAGAGATCCGCGGGGGCCCGGGGAGACCCAGTACTTC.

This clonotype appeared many times. The CDR3 spells CASNGGDRGPSNTEAFF. The DNA of the CDR3 is TGTGCCAGCAACGGGGGCGACAGGGGCCCGTCGAACACTGAAGCTTTCTTT. The chain has TRBV2 and TRBJ1-1; TRBD1 matches at 8 bases. Per the germline V gene, CDR1 is SNHLY and CDR2 is FYNNEI. The CDR3 consists of 17 residues. Trimming at V came to 7 bases and at J to 1 base, leaving 14 bases not matched to a gene.

The chain carries TRBV5-1 and TRBJ2-5, with unresolved D. Germline V gene sequence: CDR1 SGHRS, CDR2 YFSETQ. Trimming stripped 0 bases from V and 1 base from J, with 16 bases between. This CDR3 spans 17 amino acids. For the CDR3, the DNA is TGCGCCAGCAGCTTGGAGTTTGACGAGTACCGCCAAGAGACCCAGTACTTC. The encoded protein is CASSLEFDEYRQETQYF.

This clonotype showed up just a few times. V gene TRBV5-1 combines with J gene TRBJ1-6; perhaps TRBD1 as D (5 bases). Germline-derived CDR1 and CDR2 are SGHRS and YFSETQ. This CDR3 contains 14 residues. V was trimmed by 0 bases and J by 10 bases, leaving 11 bases between them. The DNA of the CDR3 is TGCGCCAGCAGCTTGGCCGCCAGGGACTCACCCCTCCACTTT. Its protein is CASSLAARDSPLHF.

There are a few counts of this clonotype. V and J are TRBV2 and TRBJ1-2; 11 positions agree with TRBD1. Germline V gives CDR1 SNHLY, CDR2 FYNNEI. The CDR3 runs 13 residues. J was trimmed by 8 bases and V by 6 bases; bases with no gene match: 5. CDR3 sequence reads: CASRDRGQGGYTF. The DNA of the CDR3 is TGTGCCAGCAGGGACAGGGGGCAGGGAGGCTACACCTTC.

The chain carries TRBV5-6 and TRBJ1-3; tentatively, D is TRBD1 (5 bases). The germline CDR1 and CDR2 sequences are SGHDT and YYEEEE. V lost 4 bases and J lost 0, with 14 bases in between. The CDR3 has 16 amino acids. CDR3 DNA sequence: TGTGCCAGCAGCCCGGTGGGCAGGGCCTCTGGAAACACCATATATTTT. This encodes CASSPVGRASGNTIYF.

This clonotype has more than one count but fewer than ten. The chain joins TRBV12-3 or TRBV12-4 to TRBJ2-2; 10 positions match TRBD1. V lost 5 bases to trimming and J lost 7 bases; unmatched junction nucleotides: 4. The CDR3 spans 14 residues. CDR3 sequence reads: CASSRQGAGGELFF. In DNA form, the CDR3 reads TGTGCCAGCAGTCGACAGGGGGCCGGCGGGGAGCTGTTTTTT.

The chain has TRBV9 and TRBJ1-3, with 8 bases aligning to TRBD1. This CDR3 region has 15 residues. Per germline, CDR1 SGDLS and CDR2 YYNGEE. With V trimmed by 4 bases and J by 4 bases, 7 bases remained unmatched. Here the CDR3 reads CASSITDRAGNTIYF. Written as DNA, the CDR3 is TGTGCCAGCAGCATAACGGACAGGGCCGGAAACACCATATATTTT.

This clonotype was picked up a small number of times. The genes are TRBV28 and TRBJ1-3, with D possibly TRBD1 on 5 matching bases. Germline-derived CDR1 and CDR2 are MDHEN and SYDVKM. V lost 4 bases and J 0 bases, leaving 13 bases between the germline ends. This CDR3 has 16 amino acids. The CDR3 sequence: CASSSIGVSSGNTIYF. In DNA form, the CDR3 reads TGTGCCAGCAGTTCCATAGGGGTTAGCTCTGGAAACACCATATATTTT.

This clonotype turned up a few times. The chain employs TRBV7-8 and TRBJ2-5; TRBD2 is a possible D gene (6 bases). Deletions cut 5 bases from V and 2 bases from J, with 18 bases between. The CDR3 is 16 amino acids. The germline CDR1 and CDR2 sequences are SGHVS and FQNEAQ. The CDR3 sequence: CASSPRLALFQETQYF. The CDR3 DNA is TGTGCCAGCAGCCCCCGGCTAGCGTTATTTCAAGAGACCCAGTACTTC.

This clonotype has just a few counts. The chain carries TRBV5-1 and TRBJ2-5; 8 bases are a match to TRBD1. The tail of the sequence fits TRBJ2-1 better, so the J call may be wrong. Germline V gene sequence: CDR1 SGHRS, CDR2 YFSETQ. The CDR3 runs to 15 residues. CDR3: CASSLEAGGWGEQFF. In DNA form, the CDR3 reads TGCGCCAGCAGCTTGGAGGCAGGGGGCTGGGGTGAGCAGTTCTTC.

This clonotype has more than one count but fewer than ten. The J gene is TRBJ2-7, the V gene TRBV19, with D perhaps matching TRBD2 (7 bases). With the DNA end fitting TRBJ2-1 better, the J assignment may be wrong. This CDR3 is built from 15 residues. Germline V CDR1 and CDR2: LNHDA, SQIVND (reference sequence). The DNA of the CDR3 is TGTGCCAGTACGGGGGGCGGCAAGTATTTAAATGAGCAGTTCTTC. Encoded protein: CASTGGGKYLNEQFF.

This clonotype has a handful of counts. This sequence joins TRBV20-1 and TRBJ1-2; 7 bases line up with TRBD1. The CDR3 totals 13 residues. V gave up 2 bases and J gave up 11 bases; unmatched junction bases: 11. Germline CDR1 and CDR2: DFQATT and SNEGSKA (reference sequence). Here the CDR3 DNA reads TGCAGTGCTAGATCTCCGACGACAGGGATTTACACCTTC. It is translated as CSARSPTTGIYTF.

This clonotype showed up just a few times. The chain is built from TRBV28 and TRBJ1-5; TRBD1 might be the D (5 bases). Trimming pared 6 bases from V and 7 bases from J, leaving 10 bases between. Germline CDR1 MDHEN, CDR2 SYDVKM. This CDR3 comprises 12 residues. DNA of the CDR3: TGTGCCAGCAGCTCAGGACAACAGCCCCAGCATTTT. Residues: CASSSGQQPQHF.

This clonotype was detected only a few times. The chain links TRBV30 to TRBJ2-3; D gene unclear. CDR1 and CDR2 (germline): GTSNPN, SVGIG (reference sequence). V was trimmed by 2 bases and J by 1 base, leaving 4 bases between them. The CDR3 contains 12 residues. The CDR3 nucleotides read TGTGCCTGGAGTTTTGGCACAGATACGCAGTATTTT. As protein: CAWSFGTDTQYF. Supplemented by reference TRBV30 and TRBJ2-3, the full variable domain reads SQTIHQWPATLVQPVGSPLSLECTVEGTSNPNLYWYRQAAGRGLQLLFYSVGIGQISSEVPQNLSASRPQDRQFILSSKKLLLSDSGFYLCAWSFGTDTQYFGPGTRLTVL.

This clonotype turned up a few times. The chain's CDR3 is CSVDTGDYGYTF. CDR3 nucleotide sequence: TGCAGCGTTGATACGGGAGACTATGGCTACACCTTC. The gene calls are TRBV29-1 and TRBJ1-2, with D uncertain. Trimming pared 3 bases from V and 3 bases from J, leaving 8 bases between. This CDR3 contains 12 residues. CDR1 SQVTM and CDR2 ANQGSEA come from the germline V gene.

This clonotype was detected a few times. The J gene is TRBJ2-4, the V gene TRBV7-2, with 13 bases identical to TRBD2. The germline CDR1 and CDR2 sequences are SGHTA and FQGNSA. The CDR3 covers 18 residues. The V segment lost 4 bases and the J segment 4 bases; nucleotides outside the gene matches: 10. The CDR3 sequence: CASSSVPGTSGKKNIQYF. Here the CDR3 DNA reads TGTGCCAGCAGCTCGGTGCCGGGGACTAGCGGGAAAAAAAACATTCAGTACTTC.

The V and J genes are TRBV5-1 and TRBJ2-2; D is possibly TRBD1 or TRBD2 (5 bases each). This CDR3 comprises 14 residues. Between the trimmed V and J ends, which lost 5 bases and 0 bases, there was a span of 8 bases. The germline V gene has CDR1 SGHRS and CDR2 YFSETQ. The CDR3 reads CASRGETNTGELFF. CDR3 bases: TGCGCCAGCAGGGGGGAAACGAACACCGGGGAGCTGTTTTTT.

Only a few counts were recorded for this clonotype. V gene TRBV4-2 combines with J gene TRBJ2-1; 7 positions agree with TRBD2. The CDR3 is made up of 15 amino acids. Germline V gene sequence: CDR1 LGHNA, CDR2 YNFKEQ. V was clipped by 0 bases and J by 7 bases; unmatched bases: 6. The CDR3 DNA reads as TGTGCCAGCAGCCAAGATGAATTGCGGGGGAATGAGCAGTTCTTC. As protein: CASSQDELRGNEQFF.

This chain joins TRBV13 and TRBJ2-5, with 7 bases fitting TRBD2. The CDR3 extends over 14 amino acids. CDR1 PRHDT and CDR2 FYEKMQ come from the germline V gene (reference sequence). V shed 3 bases, J shed 4 bases, and the junction held 5 bases outside the gene matches. The CDR3 coding sequence is TGTGCCAGCAGCTTTAGACTAGCCCGAGAGACCCAGTACTTC. Translating gives CASSFRLARETQYF.

The chain is built from TRBV5-5 and TRBJ1-6, with D possibly TRBD1 on 5 matching bases. This CDR3 is 17 amino acids long. The V gene lost 1 base and the J gene lost 1 base, with 12 bases spanning the gap. Germline V CDR1 and CDR2: SGHKS, YYEKEE (reference sequence). The CDR3 spells CASSLIGGRSYNSPLHF. The CDR3 DNA reads as TGTGCCAGCAGCTTGATCGGGGGTCGGTCCTATAATTCACCCCTCCACTTT.

The V and J genes are TRBV20-1 and TRBJ1-4; weak D call: TRBD1 (5 bases). This CDR3 contains 16 residues. The ends were cut back, 6 bases at V and 8 bases at J, with 25 bases in the middle. Germline CDR1 DFQATT, CDR2 SNEGSKA (reference sequence). The CDR3 loop reads CSAASGKGPVMEKLFF. The CDR3 DNA follows: TGCAGTGCCGCCTCCGGTAAGGGGCCAGTGATGGAAAAACTGTTTTTT.

V gene TRBV12-3 or TRBV12-4 combines with J gene TRBJ2-5; D not certain. The CDR3 covers 12 residues. V was trimmed by 2 bases and J by 6 bases, leaving 7 bases between them. The CDR3 sequence: CASSLSGQTQYF. CDR3 in DNA: TGTGCCAGCAGTTTATCCGGGCAGACCCAGTACTTC.

The chain is built from TRBV5-1 and TRBJ1-4; TRBD1 matches 9 bases. CDR1 and CDR2 from the germline V gene are SGHRS and YFSETQ. J lost 4 bases, V lost 4 bases, and 5 bases had no gene match. This CDR3 has 15 residues. The CDR3 DNA reads as TGCGCCAGCAGCCCTGGACAGGGGAATAATGAAAAACTGTTTTTT. It translates to CASSPGQGNNEKLFF.

This clonotype was counted only a few times. The V gene is TRBV18, the J gene TRBJ2-1; D possibly corresponds to TRBD2 (5 bases). The CDR3 is 15 amino acids. Looked up from germline, CDR1 is KGHSH and CDR2 is LQKENI. V gave up 6 bases and J gave up 2 bases, with 14 bases separating them. In DNA form, the CDR3 reads TGTGCCAGCTCGTTAACAGCGGAGGCCTACAATGAGCAGTTCTTC. Its translation: CASSLTAEAYNEQFF. The full variable domain, with the rest looked up from reference TRBV18 and TRBJ2-1, is NAGVMQNPRHLVRRRGQEARLRCSPMKGHSHVYWYRQLPEEGLKFMVYLQKENIIDESGMPKERFSAEFPKEGPSILRIQQVVRGDSAAYFCASSLTAEAYNEQFFGPGTRLTVL.

The J gene is TRBJ2-7, the V gene TRBV25-1; D unresolved. The germline gives CDR1 MGHDK, CDR2 SYGVNS. V was clipped by 6 bases and J by 5 bases, with 8 bases between them. This CDR3 is 11 amino acids long. In DNA form, the CDR3 reads TGTGCCAGCAGGGGGTTTGACGAGCAGTACTTC. Translation: CASRGFDEQYF.